The 15 T cell receptor beta chains given below trace back to one sample, sequenced in a study of blood T cell repertoires in COVID-19. TCRdb's table, derived via immunoSEQ multiplex PCR, lists solely in-frame clones and lacks some. The repertoire holds 380,000 or so clones, with roughly 86% as singletons. Sequencing was performed on PBMCs or T cells enriched from blood (not recorded which). Receptor source: a woman in her thirties or forties with acute COVID-19.

The chain uses TRBV5-1 and TRBJ1-6; possibly TRBD1 for D (6 bases). The CDR3 contains 16 residues. Germline-derived CDR1 and CDR2 are SGHRS and YFSETQ. V dropped 3 bases and J dropped 2 bases, with 12 bases sitting between them. The CDR3 here is CASSSPGTPYNSPLHF. In nucleotides, the CDR3 is TGCGCCAGCAGCTCACCTGGGACACCCTATAATTCACCCCTCCACTTT.

The chain joins TRBV6-5 to TRBJ1-5; D perhaps matches TRBD1 (6 bases). CDR1 and CDR2 (germline): MNHEY, SVGAGI. Trimming took off 5 bases at V and 9 bases at J, with 11 bases between the two ends. The length of the CDR3 is 12 residues. CDR3 amino acids: CASSNRAGPQHF. In DNA, the CDR3 is TGTGCCAGCAGTAACAGGGCAGGGCCCCAGCATTTT.

This chain's CDR3 is CASSQTGPYGYTF. CDR3 DNA: TGTGCCAGCAGCCAGACAGGTCCCTATGGCTACACCTTC. The V call is TRBV9, the J call TRBJ1-2; TRBD1 might be the D (6 bases). Germline assignment: CDR1 SGDLS and CDR2 YYNGEE. With 4 bases removed from V and 4 bases from J, the gap between germline ends came to 11 bases. The CDR3 is 13 residues long.

The chain uses TRBV27 and TRBJ1-1; D unresolved. The CDR3 covers 14 residues. CDR1 is MNHEY and CDR2 is SMNVEV in the germline V gene (reference sequence). V was cut by 6 bases and J by 0 bases, with 11 bases left in between. CDR3 amino acids: CASRALALNTEAFF. The CDR3 DNA reads TGTGCCAGCAGAGCACTTGCATTGAACACTGAAGCTTTCTTT.

The gene calls are TRBV5-4 and TRBJ1-6, with D unclear. CDR3 length: 14 residues. Trimming cost V 2 bases and J 10 bases, with 13 bases left between them. CDR1 is SGHNT, CDR2 YYREEE, per germline (reference sequence). CDR3 sequence reads: CASSLRSLGSPLHF. CDR3 bases: TGTGCCAGCAGCTTAAGGAGCTTAGGCTCACCCCTCCACTTT.

The CDR3 sequence: CATSDSGQDPYNEQFF. DNA of the CDR3: TGTGCCACCAGTGATTCGGGACAGGACCCCTACAATGAGCAGTTCTTC. This chain joins TRBV24-1 and TRBJ2-1; TRBD1 agrees at 8 bases. V trimming: 2 bases; J trimming: 2 bases; junction bases outside the gene matches: 4. The CDR3 consists of 16 residues. Germline values: CDR1 KGHDR, CDR2 SFDVKD.

V is TRBV30 and J is TRBJ2-7; 10 bases map to TRBD2. CDR1 is GTSNPN, CDR2 SVGIG, per germline (reference sequence). This CDR3 contains 12 residues. V lost 4 bases, J lost 4 bases, and 1 base stayed unmatched. The CDR3 DNA reads TGTGCCTGGACTAGCGGGGGTTACGAGCAGTACTTC. Translating it yields CAWTSGGYEQYF.

In this sample, this clone turned up a few times. The sample contains more than one DNA sequence encoding this CDR3. V usage is TRBV19 and J usage is TRBJ2-5; possibly TRBD1 for D (5 bases). V lost 3 bases and J lost 4, with 9 bases in between. Germline values: CDR1 LNHDA, CDR2 SQIVND (reference sequence). There are 13 residues in the CDR3. The CDR3, as DNA: TGTGCCAGTAGTATTAGGGGTTCAGAGACCCAGTACTTC. As protein: CASSIRGSETQYF.

The chain uses TRBV5-6 and TRBJ1-4; the D is unclear. Trimming stripped 1 base from V and 0 bases from J, with 10 bases between. This CDR3 has 16 amino acids. Germline values: CDR1 SGHDT, CDR2 YYEEEE. The CDR3 protein is CASSLYNRATNEKLFF. CDR3 nucleotide sequence: TGTGCCAGCAGCTTGTATAACAGAGCAACTAATGAAAAACTGTTTTTT.

The rearrangement joins TRBV11-2 to TRBJ2-3; D ambiguous. CDR1 is SGHAT and CDR2 is FQNNGV in the germline V gene. The CDR3 consists of 14 residues. Trimming shortened V by 1 base and J by 3 bases, and 8 bases separated the two germline ends. CDR3 residues: CASSLGLDTDTQYF. As DNA, the CDR3 is TGTGCCAGCAGCTTAGGCCTAGATACAGATACGCAGTATTTT. Drawing the rest from reference TRBV11-2 and TRBJ2-3, the complete variable domain is EAGVAQSPRYKIIEKRQSVAFWCNPISGHATLYWYQQILGQGPKLLIQFQNNGVVDDSQLPKDRFSAERLKGVDSTLKIQPAKLEDSAVYLCASSLGLDTDTQYFGPGTRLTVL.

This chain connects TRBV27 to TRBJ1-2; 7 bases match TRBD1. CDR3 length equals 15 residues. CDR1 is MNHEY, CDR2 SMNVEV, per germline (reference sequence). With 4 bases clipped from V and 0 bases from J, the junction kept 5 bases outside the gene matches. The CDR3 region is CASSSGTATNYGYTF. The CDR3 DNA reads TGTGCCAGCAGTTCAGGGACAGCCACTAACTATGGCTACACCTTC.

This chain links TRBV9 with TRBJ2-3; TRBD1 matches 7 bases. Germline V lookup: CDR1 SGDLS, CDR2 YYNGEE. After removal of 3 bases from V and 2 bases from J, the junction contained 9 bases not matched to a gene. CDR3 size: 16 residues. The CDR3 DNA is TGTGCCAGCAGCGGATTGGGGACAGCCATCACAGATACGCAGTATTTT. Translated: CASSGLGTAITDTQYF.

Of note for this clone: The identical CDR3 is also encoded by other nucleotide sequences in the sample. The V and J genes are TRBV7-2 and TRBJ1-1, with D possibly being TRBD1 (6 bases). Germline V CDR1 and CDR2: SGHTA, FQGNSA. The V gene lost 1 base and the J gene lost 0 bases, with 9 bases spanning the gap. The CDR3 length is 15 residues. The chain's CDR3 is CASSLGTGLNTEAFF. CDR3 DNA: TGTGCCAGCAGCTTAGGTACAGGGCTGAACACTGAAGCTTTCTTT.

This chain connects TRBV5-5 to TRBJ1-1, with TRBD1 matching over 7 bases. This CDR3 has 14 residues. V dropped 4 bases and J dropped 0; count of bases not matched to a gene: 3. Germline V CDR1 and CDR2: SGHKS, YYEKEE (reference sequence). CDR3 DNA sequence: TGTGCCAGCAGCAGGGGGCGGATGAACACTGAAGCTTTCTTT. Protein product: CASSRGRMNTEAFF.

The chain employs TRBV7-6 and TRBJ2-1; 12 nucleotides match TRBD2. V lost 5 bases to trimming and J lost 0 bases; unmatched junction nucleotides: 2. CDR1 and CDR2 from the germline V gene are SGHVS and FNYEAQ. This CDR3 comprises 16 residues. CDR3 loop: CASSRGLAGSYNEQFF. The CDR3 region has the DNA TGTGCCAGCAGCCGGGGACTAGCGGGCTCCTACAATGAGCAGTTCTTC.